This T cell receptor (beta chain) was retrieved from a study of T cells in Graves' hyperthyroidism and ophthalmopathy. This clonotype was seen repeatedly, ten times or more. RNA transcripts were the template for amplifying TCR beta CDR3 regions. When the TCR CDR3 underwent first-round RT-PCR, the HTBI primer set was used. TCRdb reanalysed the multiplex PCR reads using MiXCR and keeps one entry per CDR3 protein. The sample carries a few hundred thousand distinct CDR3 sequences, approximately 15% recorded once. Looked up from germline, CDR1 is MNHEY and CDR2 is SVGAGI. The V gene lost 0 bases and the J gene lost 1 base, with 9 bases spanning the gap. The CDR3 sequence is 15 residues long.

This rearrangement joins TRBV6-5 to TRBJ2-5; D unclear. The sample taken for sequencing was blood. The receptor's source is a woman between 25 and 40 years old with Graves' hyperthyroidism that later progressed to Graves' ophthalmopathy. CDR3 region: CASSYSPNSQETQYF. The CDR3 region has the DNA TGTGCCAGCAGTTACTCGCCGAATTCCCAAGAGACCCAGTACTTC.